The TCR beta chain described here comes from a study of human T cells and chemical hapten exposure. Comment on this clonotype: The antigen is not known.

The CDR3 has 13 residues. V lost 6 bases and J lost 5, with 13 bases in between. The germline CDR1 and CDR2 sequences are LGHNT and FRNRAP. General study findings and limits: TCRs exceeding 1 in 1000 frequency stayed unchanged with DPC sensitization. Expanded TCRs grouped into significantly more large CDR3 similarity clusters than controls produced.

Documented time point: patch test 1, 2 weeks after DPC sensitization. Treatment noted: therapeutic diphenylcyclopropenone sensitization with weekly scalp DPC. Via MiXCR, TCRdb re-called the RACE reads, giving one row per CDR3 protein. The sample includes 150,000 to 200,000 distinct CDR3 sequences, roughly 15% of them seen just once. This sample comprised whole blood, obtained in connection with sensitization to the hapten diphenylcyclopropenone (DPC). This rearrangement joins TRBV12-5 to TRBJ1-2; TRBD1 might be the D (6 bases). The receptor was isolated from a woman between 25 and 40 years old with alopecia areata. Some clones in this sample may be carry-over from other donors' samples. CDR3 in amino acids: CASGPTTGYGYTF. The CDR3 DNA reads TGTGCTAGTGGCCCGACCACAGGGTATGGCTACACCTTC.